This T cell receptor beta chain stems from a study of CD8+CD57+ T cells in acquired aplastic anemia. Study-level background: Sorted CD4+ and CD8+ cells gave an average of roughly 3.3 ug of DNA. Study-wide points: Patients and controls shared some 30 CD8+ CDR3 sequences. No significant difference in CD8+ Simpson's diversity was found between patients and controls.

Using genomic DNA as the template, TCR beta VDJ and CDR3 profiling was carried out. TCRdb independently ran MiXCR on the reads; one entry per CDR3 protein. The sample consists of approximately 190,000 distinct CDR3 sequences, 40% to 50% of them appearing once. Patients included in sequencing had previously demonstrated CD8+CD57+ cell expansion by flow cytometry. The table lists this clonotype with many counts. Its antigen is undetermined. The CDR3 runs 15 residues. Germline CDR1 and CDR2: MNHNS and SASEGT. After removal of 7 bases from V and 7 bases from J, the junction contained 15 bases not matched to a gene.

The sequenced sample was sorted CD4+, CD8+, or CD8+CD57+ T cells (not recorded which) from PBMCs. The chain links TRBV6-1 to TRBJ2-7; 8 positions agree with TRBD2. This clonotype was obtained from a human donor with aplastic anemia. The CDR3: CASTEGLEPSEEQYF. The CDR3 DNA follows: TGTGCCAGCACCGAGGGACTAGAGCCGAGCGAGGAGCAGTACTTC.